The TCR beta chain described here comes from a study of blood T cells in healthy people across ages. Overall study findings and caveats: The recorded TCR beta diversity per million T cells decreased in a roughly linear manner with age.

V gave up 4 bases and J gave up 0 bases; unmatched junction bases: 3. Germline V gene sequence: CDR1 SGHRS, CDR2 YFSETQ. This CDR3 has 16 amino acids. As regards this clonotype: Its antigen remains unknown.

The second PCR ran roughly 7 to 12 cycles with a sample-barcoded 5' primer and J-beta primers. One entry per CDR3 protein results from TCRdb running MiXCR on the 5' RACE reads. The table has hundreds of thousands of distinct CDR3 sequences, around 26% seen once. The specimen was blood. The source of this sequence is a woman aged 80 or over in good health. The chain uses TRBV5-1 and TRBJ2-7, with 14 bases identical to TRBD2. The CDR3 DNA sequence: TGCGCCAGCAGCCAAGGACTAGCGGGAGGCTCCTACGAGCAGTACTTC. This gives the protein CASSQGLAGGSYEQYF.